Shown below are 21 T cell receptor beta chains from a single sample sequenced in a study of cytomegalovirus exposure and HLA in healthy donors. PCR was performed using 60 Vbeta and 13 Jbeta primers. TCRdb's copy holds only in-frame clones and misses some; the assay was immunoSEQ multiplex PCR. In the table there are 310,000 or so clones, around 90% of which are singletons. The source material was PBMCs. The receptors were sampled from a young woman in good health and CMV-seronegative.

The rearrangement uses TRBV6-1 and TRBJ2-7; the match to TRBD1 covers 9 bases. V gave up 7 bases and J gave up 1 base; unmatched junction bases: 8. Germline V gives CDR1 MNHNS, CDR2 SASEGT. CDR3 length: 15 residues. The CDR3 sequence is CASTDGQGPSYEQYF. The CDR3 nucleotides read TGTGCCAGCACTGATGGACAGGGGCCATCCTACGAGCAGTACTTC.

This clone was counted a single time. The chain has TRBV6-5 and TRBJ1-2, with a weak D call TRBD1 (5 bases). The V end was cut by 6 bases, the J end by 1 base, with 9 bases between. CDR3 length equals 13 residues. Germline loops: CDR1 MNHEY, CDR2 SVGAGI. CDR3 sequence: CASRLDINYGYTF. Written as DNA, the CDR3 is TGTGCCAGCAGGCTGGACATTAACTATGGCTACACCTTC.

The genes are TRBV5-4 and TRBJ2-7; 7 bases map to TRBD1. Germline V CDR1 and CDR2: SGHNT, YYREEE (reference sequence). This CDR3 region has 14 residues. V dropped 2 bases and J dropped 4; count of bases not matched to a gene: 6. The CDR3 region is CASSLKGALYEQYF. The CDR3 DNA sequence: TGTGCCAGCAGCTTAAAGGGGGCCCTGTACGAGCAGTACTTC.

The V call is TRBV6-5, the J call TRBJ2-2, with D uncertain. CDR3 length equals 15 residues. Trimming stripped 2 bases from V and 3 bases from J, with 10 bases between. Per germline, CDR1 MNHEY and CDR2 SVGAGI. CDR3 in amino acids: CASSYGPYHTGELFF. As DNA, the CDR3 is TGTGCCAGCAGTTACGGGCCGTACCACACCGGGGAGCTGTTTTTT.

The V gene is TRBV13, the J gene TRBJ1-2; 7 bases are a match to TRBD1. This CDR3 spans 15 amino acids. The V and J ends lost 0 bases and 6 bases, in that order; junction bases with no gene match: 7. The V gene's germline CDR1 is PRHDT and CDR2 FYEKMQ (reference sequence). The CDR3 nucleotides read TGTGCCAGCAGCTTAGGCCAGGGGGAGAGGGATGGCTACACCTTC. Protein: CASSLGQGERDGYTF.

The chain has TRBV10-3 and TRBJ2-7, with D possibly being TRBD1 (6 bases). The germline CDR1 and CDR2 sequences are ENHRY and SYGVKD. The CDR3 totals 14 residues. Trimming cost V 6 bases and J 1 base, with 13 bases left between them. The CDR3 region has the DNA TGTGCCATCAGAGCCGGGACAACTTCCTACGAGCAGTACTTC. It codes for CAIRAGTTSYEQYF.

This sequence joins TRBV9 and TRBJ2-5; TRBD2 agrees at 7 bases. Germline CDR1 and CDR2: SGDLS and YYNGEE. Germline trimming cut 3 bases from V and 1 base from J; bases unmatched to any gene: 9. The CDR3 totals 16 residues. The CDR3 loop reads CASSGTSGGLQETQYF. CDR3 DNA: TGTGCCAGCAGCGGTACATCGGGGGGACTCCAAGAGACCCAGTACTTC.

J is TRBJ2-5 and V is TRBV11-2; possible D gene TRBD1, 5 bases. The length of the CDR3 is 14 residues. V lost 6 bases, J lost 1 base, and 12 bases lay in between. Germline CDR1 reads SGHAT; CDR2 reads FQNNGV. The CDR3 protein is CASRGLGGQETQYF. The CDR3 bases are TGTGCCAGCAGGGGGCTGGGCGGCCAAGAGACCCAGTACTTC.

The chain combines TRBV21-1 with TRBJ1-1; the DNA was not used to check the table's D call, TRBD1. TRBV21-1 counts as a pseudogene. The CDR3 loop spans 17 amino acids. The chain's CDR3 is CASSISGQGARDTEAFF. The CDR3 DNA follows: TGTGCCAGCAGCATATCGGGACAGGGGGCGCGGGACACTGAAGCTTTCTTT.

The chain has TRBV10-3 and TRBJ2-7; tentatively, D is TRBD1 (6 bases). Per germline, CDR1 ENHRY and CDR2 SYGVKD. The V gene lost 4 bases and the J gene lost 3 bases, with 13 bases spanning the gap. The CDR3 spans 14 residues. The CDR3 reads CAISALTGNYEQYF. CDR3 bases: TGTGCCATCAGTGCATTAACAGGGAACTACGAGCAGTACTTC.

This chain connects TRBV29-1 to TRBJ1-1; 9 bases match TRBD1. This CDR3 is built from 14 residues. V lost 4 bases, J lost 1 base, and 4 bases stayed unmatched. The germline V gene encodes CDR1 SQVTM and CDR2 ANQGSEA. The CDR3 DNA reads as TGCAGCGTTGGCGGGGACAGGGCGAACACTGAAGCTTTCTTT. Protein: CSVGGDRANTEAFF.

CDR3 region: CASSPLGQGVQETQYF. The CDR3 nucleotides are TGTGCCAGCAGTCCTCTCGGACAGGGGGTCCAAGAGACCCAGTACTTC. This rearrangement joins TRBV27 to TRBJ2-5; the match to TRBD1 covers 10 bases. CDR3 length: 16 amino acids. J was trimmed by 1 base and V by 5 bases; bases with no gene match: 7. The germline gives CDR1 MNHEY, CDR2 SMNVEV (reference sequence).

The chain combines TRBV23-1 with TRBJ1-1; TRBD1 matches at 7 bases. TRBV23-1 carries the ORF label, with uncertain function. Germline trimming cut 4 bases from V and 5 bases from J; bases unmatched to any gene: 7. This CDR3 region has 14 residues. The CDR3 loop is CASSPNRGGTEAFF. In nucleotides, the CDR3 is TGCGCCAGCAGTCCAAACAGGGGTGGAACTGAAGCTTTCTTT.

The chain links TRBV18 to TRBJ1-1, with 7 nucleotides matching TRBD1. The germline CDR1 and CDR2 sequences are KGHSH and LQKENI. V was clipped by 3 bases and J by 0 bases; unmatched bases: 13. This CDR3 has 18 amino acids. CDR3 region: CASSPKLTGLVMNTEAFF. The CDR3 nucleotides are TGTGCCAGCTCACCGAAGTTGACAGGGCTAGTCATGAACACTGAAGCTTTCTTT.

The V gene is TRBV6-1, the J gene TRBJ2-5, with TRBD2 identical over 12 bases. V shed 3 bases and J 3 bases; nucleotides not matched to a gene: 11. The CDR3 consists of 18 residues. The germline V gene encodes CDR1 MNHNS and CDR2 SASEGT. The CDR3 spells CASSDVKILAGGKETQYF. The CDR3 DNA is TGTGCCAGCAGTGATGTTAAAATCCTAGCGGGGGGGAAAGAGACCCAGTACTTC.

In this sample, this clone turned up once. The V gene is TRBV19, the J gene TRBJ2-2; D is possibly TRBD2 (6 bases). The V end was cut by 5 bases, the J end by 4 bases, with 8 bases between. This CDR3 has 13 amino acids. Looked up from germline, CDR1 is LNHDA and CDR2 is SQIVND (reference sequence). The CDR3 DNA reads as TGTGCCAGTAGTTTGACTAGCACCGGGGAGCTGTTTTTT. Translated, it gives CASSLTSTGELFF.

The chain has TRBV13 and TRBJ1-1; TRBD1 aligns across 7 bases. Germline V lookup: CDR1 PRHDT, CDR2 FYEKMQ (reference sequence). The J segment lost 6 bases and the V segment lost 6 bases, leaving 7 bases of the junction unmatched. This CDR3 contains 13 residues. This CDR3 reads CASRATGEAEAFF. Here the CDR3 DNA reads TGTGCCAGCAGGGCCACAGGGGAGGCTGAAGCTTTCTTT.

This clone turned up a few times. The CDR3 here is CATSRVTGPRGTEAFF. CDR3 in DNA: TGTGCCACCAGCAGAGTCACCGGGCCCAGAGGGACTGAAGCTTTCTTT. The rearrangement joins TRBV15 to TRBJ1-1, with unresolved D. Germline-derived CDR1 and CDR2 are LNHNV and YYDKDF (reference sequence). V was shortened by 1 base and J by 5 bases, with 17 bases between the two germline ends. This CDR3 is 16 amino acids long. The full variable domain, in which reference TRBV15 and TRBJ1-1 provide the parts outside the CDR3, is DAMVIQNPRYQVTQFGKPVTLSCSQTLNHNVMYWYQQKSSQAPKLLFHYYDKDFNNEADTPDNFQSRRPNTSFCFLDIRSPGLGDTAMYLCATSRVTGPRGTEAFFGQGTRLTVV.

This chain connects TRBV4-1 to TRBJ2-3; tentatively, D is TRBD1 (7 bases). Germline V CDR1 and CDR2: MGHRA, YSYEKL. The germline V and J ends were trimmed by 1 base and 6 bases, with 17 bases remaining between them. The CDR3 loop spans 16 amino acids. The CDR3, as DNA: TGCGCCAGCAGCCAAGGGGGGGCTCCAGGGGGTGATACGCAGTATTTT. Translation gives CASSQGGAPGGDTQYF.

J is TRBJ2-1 and V is TRBV11-3, with TRBD1 identical over 9 bases. The CDR3 totals 15 residues. Germline V gene data show CDR1 as SGHNT and CDR2 as YENEEA. After removal of 4 bases from V and 4 bases from J, the junction contained 5 bases not matched to a gene. CDR3 DNA sequence: TGTGCCAGCAGCTGGACAGGGGAGGGGTACAATGAGCAGTTCTTC. Translation gives CASSWTGEGYNEQFF. Drawing the rest from reference TRBV11-3 and TRBJ2-1, the complete variable domain is EAGVVQSPRYKIIEKKQPVAFWCNPISGHNTLYWYLQNLGQGPELLIRYENEEAVDDSQLPKDRFSAERLKGVDSTLKIQPAELGDSAVYLCASSWTGEGYNEQFFGPGTRLTVL.

The chain links TRBV18 to TRBJ2-7; 8 positions match TRBD2. J was trimmed by 4 bases and V by 10 bases; bases with no gene match: 12. Germline-derived CDR1 and CDR2 are KGHSH and LQKENI. This CDR3 is built from 14 residues. The CDR3 DNA is TGTGCCACCGGCCCCCTCGGGGGGGAATACGAGCAGTACTTC. It is translated as CATGPLGGEYEQYF.